A single sample gave rise to the 29 T cell receptor beta chains below, sequenced in a study of cytomegalovirus exposure and HLA in healthy donors. The PCR used 60 Vbeta and 13 Jbeta primers. TCRdb's table, derived via immunoSEQ multiplex PCR, lists solely in-frame clones and lacks some. The sample includes more than 100,000 clones, about three quarters of them seen just once. Material: PBMCs. The origin of the receptors is a woman between 18 and 30 years old in good health and CMV-seronegative.

The rearrangement links TRBV7-2 to TRBJ1-5, with TRBD1 as a possible D gene (6 bases). CDR1 and CDR2 from the germline V gene are SGHTA and FQGNSA. Trimming cost V 1 base and J 6 bases, with 10 bases left between them. This CDR3 has 14 amino acids. CDR3 loop: CASSLEWTAQPQHF. The DNA for the CDR3 is TGTGCCAGCAGCTTAGAGTGGACAGCTCAGCCCCAGCATTTT.

J is TRBJ2-4 and V is TRBV4-1; tentative D call: TRBD2 (5 bases). The V gene's germline CDR1 is MGHRA and CDR2 YSYEKL. CDR3 length: 16 amino acids. With 4 bases removed from V and 4 bases from J, the gap between germline ends came to 17 bases. CDR3 DNA: TGCGCCAGCAGCCCAACGGGAACCATGGAAAAAAACATTCAGTACTTC. Translating it yields CASSPTGTMEKNIQYF.

J is TRBJ2-7 and V is TRBV11-2; 10 nucleotides align to TRBD1. The CDR3 has 14 residues. The V gene end was trimmed by 5 bases and the J gene end by 2 bases; junction bases not matched to a gene: 3. Per the germline V gene, CDR1 is SGHAT and CDR2 is FQNNGV. CDR3 in DNA: TGTGCCAGCAGCGGGACAGGGGAGGCCTACGAGCAGTACTTC. It is translated as CASSGTGEAYEQYF.

The V and J genes are TRBV6-5 and TRBJ2-5; D perhaps matches TRBD2 (5 bases). The CDR3 consists of 16 residues. V lost 0 bases to trimming and J lost 7 bases, with 18 bases between them. Per the germline V gene, CDR1 is MNHEY and CDR2 is SVGAGI. The CDR3 DNA sequence: TGTGCCAGCAGTTACTCGAGATTTGCTAGCAGCTCGACCCAGTACTTC. Its protein is CASSYSRFASSSTQYF.

This clone turned up a few times. V gene TRBV19 combines with J gene TRBJ2-5, with D uncertain. The end of the DNA fits TRBJ2-7 better, so the J call may be wrong. Germline CDR1 LNHDA, CDR2 SQIVND (reference sequence). The CDR3 sequence is 11 residues long. The CDR3 loop is CATSVENEQYF. The DNA for the CDR3 is TGTGCCACCTCGGTCGAGAACGAGCAGTACTTC.

This chain links TRBV11-2 with TRBJ2-7; 8 bases are a match to TRBD2. Trimming took 4 bases from V and 0 from J; bases not matched to a gene: 5. The germline CDR1 and CDR2 sequences are SGHAT and FQNNGV. CDR3 size: 15 residues. The DNA for the CDR3 is TGTGCCAGCAGCTCCCTTAGCGGGACCTCCTACGAGCAGTACTTC. Translation: CASSSLSGTSYEQYF. Based on the CDR3 plus reference TRBV11-2 and TRBJ2-7, the full variable domain is EAGVAQSPRYKIIEKRQSVAFWCNPISGHATLYWYQQILGQGPKLLIQFQNNGVVDDSQLPKDRFSAERLKGVDSTLKIQPAKLEDSAVYLCASSSLSGTSYEQYFGPGTRLTVT.

The genes are TRBV6-5 and TRBJ2-7; 8 bases are a match to TRBD1. V lost 2 bases to trimming and J lost 4 bases; unmatched junction nucleotides: 10. The CDR3 is made up of 16 amino acids. CDR1 MNHEY and CDR2 SVGAGI come from the germline V gene. As DNA, the CDR3 is TGTGCCAGCAGTTACACCAAGGTCAGGACAGGGTACGAGCAGTACTTC. Its protein product is CASSYTKVRTGYEQYF.

Comment on this clone: Likely a read error: the CDR3 ends without its conserved phenylalanine or tryptophan. The chain has TRBV6-5 and TRBJ1-1; 8 nucleotides line up with TRBD1. The germline V gene has CDR1 MNHEY and CDR2 SVGAGI. Unmatched junction bases numbered 9, after V lost 5 bases and J lost 4 bases. This CDR3 comprises 15 residues. The CDR3 region has the DNA TGTGCCAGCAGTAAATCGACAGGGGAGACCACTGAAGCTTTCTCT. It specifies CASSKSTGETTEAFS.

This sequence joins TRBV27 and TRBJ2-1, with 13 bases aligning to TRBD2. Germline lookup yields CDR1 MNHEY and CDR2 SMNVEV (reference sequence). The V and J ends lost 2 bases and 6 bases, in that order; junction bases with no gene match: 4. This CDR3 region has 16 residues. CDR3 nucleotides: TGTGCCAGCAGTTTAATTGGGACTAGCGGGGTCAATGAGCAGTTCTTC. Protein product: CASSLIGTSGVNEQFF.

J is TRBJ1-4 and V is TRBV27; TRBD1 might be the D (6 bases). Germline V CDR1 and CDR2: MNHEY, SMNVEV (reference sequence). The CDR3 extends over 15 amino acids. Trimming shortened V by 6 bases and J by 7 bases, and 18 bases separated the two germline ends. DNA of the CDR3: TGTGCCAGCAGGGATCGGGTGGGGGCAAGTGAAAAACTGTTTTTT. This codes for CASRDRVGASEKLFF.

The V and J genes are TRBV27 and TRBJ2-2; 10 bases map to TRBD1. V lost 3 bases, J lost 6 bases, and 1 base stayed unmatched. From germline, CDR1 is MNHEY and CDR2 SMNVEV (reference sequence). The length of the CDR3 is 14 residues. As DNA, the CDR3 is TGTGCCAGCAGTTTCGGGACAGGGGCCGGGGAGCTGTTTTTT. It is translated as CASSFGTGAGELFF.

This rearrangement joins TRBV5-6 to TRBJ2-3, with D unresolved. The CDR3 runs 12 residues. V gave up 9 bases and J gave up 5 bases, with 13 bases separating them. CDR1 and CDR2 from the germline V gene are SGHDT and YYEEEE. In DNA form, the CDR3 reads TGTGCCACCGCGCAAAACCGAGATACGCAGTATTTT. As protein: CATAQNRDTQYF.

The sample holds one count of this clone. This chain links TRBV18 with TRBJ1-1, with D tentatively TRBD1 (5 bases). This CDR3 region has 16 residues. Trimming took 3 bases from V and 5 from J, leaving 19 bases between them. From germline, CDR1 is KGHSH and CDR2 LQKENI. Here the CDR3 DNA reads TGTGCCAGCTCACCTAGCCCCTCACGGGGGGGAACTGAAGCTTTCTTT. This sequence encodes CASSPSPSRGGTEAFF.

The genes are TRBV13 and TRBJ1-1; a possible D gene is TRBD1 (5 bases). Per the germline V gene, CDR1 is PRHDT and CDR2 is FYEKMQ (reference sequence). V was clipped by 2 bases and J by 1 base, with 14 bases between them. CDR3 length equals 16 residues. CDR3 in amino acids: CASSLIGDSQNTEAFF. The CDR3 coding sequence is TGTGCCAGCAGCTTAATCGGTGACAGTCAGAACACTGAAGCTTTCTTT.

This chain uses TRBV19 with TRBJ1-4; D is perhaps TRBD1 (6 bases). The CDR3 is 13 amino acids. V gave up 8 bases and J gave up 5 bases, with 12 bases separating them. The V gene's germline CDR1 is LNHDA and CDR2 SQIVND (reference sequence). Written as DNA, the CDR3 is TGTGCCAGTTTAGGACAGCCCAATGAAAAACTGTTTTTT. This codes for CASLGQPNEKLFF.

V is TRBV5-1 and J is TRBJ2-1; maybe TRBD2 (6 bases). Trimming shortened V by 1 base and J by 7 bases, and 12 bases separated the two germline ends. CDR1 is SGHRS and CDR2 is YFSETQ in the germline V gene. The CDR3 consists of 14 residues. CDR3 loop: CASSLTLGGNEQFF. In nucleotides, the CDR3 is TGCGCCAGCAGCTTGACACTTGGGGGGAATGAGCAGTTCTTC.

This clone has just one count. The chain uses TRBV5-6 and TRBJ2-1; TRBD2 agrees at 14 bases. J lost 4 bases, V lost 0 bases, and 6 bases had no gene match. The CDR3 spans 18 residues. CDR1 and CDR2 from the germline V gene are SGHDT and YYEEEE. The CDR3 DNA is TGTGCCAGCAGCTTGGCCCCTGGACTAGCGGGAGGTTACAATGAGCAGTTCTTC. Its protein is CASSLAPGLAGGYNEQFF.

Here the CDR3 DNA reads TGCGCCAGCAGCCCGATACGTGGCCTCAGTAACTATGGCTACACCTTC. Protein: CASSPIRGLSNYGYTF. This chain connects TRBV5-1 to TRBJ1-2; no definite D call. The CDR3 extends over 16 amino acids. In germline, CDR1 is SGHRS, CDR2 YFSETQ. Between the trimmed V and J ends, which lost 4 bases and 1 base, there was a span of 17 bases.

The rearrangement joins TRBV12-5 to TRBJ1-5; possibly TRBD1 for D (5 bases). Trimming took off 1 base at V and 3 bases at J, with 10 bases between the two ends. The CDR3 covers 15 residues. Per germline, CDR1 LGHNT and CDR2 FRNRAP. The CDR3 DNA reads TGTGCTAGTGGTTTGGGGGGACTTTCCAATCAGCCCCAGCATTTT. Translation gives CASGLGGLSNQPQHF.

The table lists this clone with a count of one. The chain employs TRBV6-6 and TRBJ2-7; TRBD1 agrees at 7 bases. Germline lookup yields CDR1 MNHNY and CDR2 SVGAGI (reference sequence). The CDR3 consists of 15 residues. Unmatched junction bases numbered 9, after V lost 2 bases and J lost 5 bases. The CDR3 here is CASSYPTTGYHEQYF. The CDR3 DNA is TGTGCCAGCAGTTACCCGACGACAGGGTACCACGAGCAGTACTTC.

The chain employs TRBV7-7 and TRBJ2-1; TRBD1 is a possible D gene (6 bases). Trimming removed 1 base at V and 10 bases at J, with 11 bases between. The CDR3 spans 13 residues. CDR1 and CDR2 from the germline V gene are SSHAT and FNYEAQ (reference sequence). CDR3 amino acids: CASSLGTASEQFF. Written as DNA, the CDR3 is TGTGCCAGCAGCTTAGGGACAGCCTCCGAGCAGTTCTTC. Full variable domain (missing parts from reference TRBV7-7 and TRBJ2-1): GAGVSQSPRYKVTKRGQDVTLRCDPISSHATLYWYQQALGQGPEFLTYFNYEAQPDKSGLPSDRFSAERPEGSISTLTIQRTEQRDSAMYRCASSLGTASEQFFGPGTRLTVL.

The chain carries TRBV27 and TRBJ2-5; tentatively, D is TRBD1 (6 bases). Trimming pared 6 bases from V and 4 bases from J, leaving 9 bases between. The germline CDR1 and CDR2 sequences are MNHEY and SMNVEV (reference sequence). The CDR3 runs to 12 residues. DNA of the CDR3: TGTGCCAGCAGACAGGGACGAGAGACCCAGTACTTC. Translated, it gives CASRQGRETQYF.

The V and J genes are TRBV6-1 and TRBJ2-5, with 9 positions matching TRBD2. Germline V CDR1 and CDR2: MNHNS, SASEGT. V was clipped by 3 bases and J by 4 bases; unmatched bases: 6. The CDR3 length is 15 residues. The CDR3 region has the DNA TGTGCCAGCAGTGAGAGCGGGAGGACCCCAGAGACCCAGTACTTC. It specifies CASSESGRTPETQYF.

This clone was recorded only once. The V gene is TRBV12-5, the J gene TRBJ2-2, with 11 bases aligning to TRBD2. Germline values: CDR1 LGHNT, CDR2 FRNRAP. With 1 base clipped from V and 6 bases from J, the junction kept 7 bases outside the gene matches. The CDR3 runs to 17 residues. CDR3 bases: TGTGCTAGTGGTTTGGCTCGGGCTAGCGGGAGGTCCGGGGAGCTGTTTTTT. This codes for CASGLARASGRSGELFF.

This chain joins TRBV7-2 and TRBJ2-5, with D possibly matching TRBD1 (5 bases). Germline assignment: CDR1 SGHTA and CDR2 FQGNSA. This CDR3 comprises 16 residues. Trimming took 1 base from V and 4 from J, leaving 16 bases between them. The chain's CDR3 is CASSLVWGDSRETQYF. CDR3 coding DNA: TGTGCCAGCAGCTTAGTCTGGGGCGACTCAAGAGAGACCCAGTACTTC.

The chain employs TRBV19 and TRBJ2-7; 9 nucleotides agree with TRBD1. CDR1 and CDR2 (germline): LNHDA, SQIVND (reference sequence). This CDR3 contains 16 residues. V lost 4 bases, J lost 7 bases, and 14 bases stayed unmatched. The CDR3 DNA follows: TGTGCCAGTAGTACTGGCTTCGGGACAGGGAATAGGGAGCAGTACTTC. This translates into CASSTGFGTGNREQYF. Together with reference TRBV19 and TRBJ2-7, the CDR3 gives the full variable domain: DGGITQSPKYLFRKEGQNVTLSCEQNLNHDAMYWYRQDPGQGLRLIYYSQIVNDFQKGDIAEGYSVSREKKESFPLTVTSAQKNPTAFYLCASSTGFGTGNREQYFGPGTRLTVT.

The chain recombines TRBV19 with TRBJ1-2, with D hard to call. In germline, CDR1 is LNHDA, CDR2 SQIVND (reference sequence). V lost 3 bases, J lost 0 bases, and 11 bases lay in between. There are 15 residues in the CDR3. CDR3 coding DNA: TGTGCCAGTAGTATCAAGGCAGGCCCTAACTATGGCTACACCTTC. Protein product: CASSIKAGPNYGYTF.

This clone was counted between two and nine times. The gene calls are TRBV7-9 and TRBJ2-7; 11 bases align to TRBD2. J lost 0 bases, V lost 5 bases, and 9 bases had no gene match. Germline CDR1 and CDR2: SEHNR and FQNEAQ (reference sequence). The CDR3 is made up of 17 amino acids. CDR3 nucleotides: TGTGCCAGCAGCCCCGGGCTAGCGGGAGGCAGCTCCTACGAGCAGTACTTC. Translating it yields CASSPGLAGGSSYEQYF.

The CDR3 nucleotides are TGCGCCAGCAGCTTGGCCGTATACAATGAGCAGTTCTTC. Protein: CASSLAVYNEQFF. The chain is built from TRBV5-1 and TRBJ2-1; D gene uncertain. Trimming took off 0 bases at V and 4 bases at J, with 5 bases between the two ends. The CDR3 is 13 residues long. Germline V lookup: CDR1 SGHRS, CDR2 YFSETQ.